This T cell receptor (beta chain) was identified in a study of cytotoxic CD8 clonotypes in ibrutinib-treated CLL. Study-wide background: Enrolment comprised under twelve relapsed/refractory and around 15 treatment-naive patients; 17 to 18 were IGHV unmutated. Response was recorded as partial in approximately 24 patients and complete in 2; at median around 70 months, 14 remained remitted and approximately twelve had progressed. Study-wide findings and caveats: Measured clonality at baseline was greater than in age-matched healthy donors and tracked with circulating CD8+ T-cell counts. Samples from sustained-remission and progressing patients were taken at different times.

The CDR3 loop spans 15 amino acids. The germline V gene has CDR1 MDHEN and CDR2 SYDVKM. V was trimmed by 6 bases and J by 0 bases, leaving 12 bases between them. As regards this clone: Its target is not known.

The repertoire was sequenced with immunoSEQ multiplex PCR; TCRdb's copy has only in-frame clones and lacks some. The data show 130,000 or so clones, with about 79% seen just once and roughly 13% held by the top ten. This receptor was identified in a human donor with chronic lymphocytic leukemia. The V call is TRBV28, the J call TRBJ1-3; D perhaps matches TRBD1 (6 bases). The specimen comprised PBMCs, sampled after 12 months of ibrutinib treatment. CDR3 loop: CASSIGQSSGNTIYF. The CDR3 nucleotides are TGTGCCAGCAGCATAGGACAGAGCTCTGGAAACACCATATATTTT. Using reference TRBV28 and TRBJ1-3 for the parts outside the CDR3, the full variable domain is DVKVTQSSRYLVKRTGEKVFLECVQDMDHENMFWYRQDPGLGLRLIYFSYDVKMKEKGDIPEGYSVSREKKERFSLILESASTNQTSMYLCASSIGQSSGNTIYFGEGSWLTVV.